This TCR beta chain was sequenced for a study of Graves' ophthalmopathy and Graves' hyperthyroidism. TCR beta CDR3 regions were amplified from RNA transcripts. The library came from an HTBI-primed first-round RT-PCR and a second-round multiplex PCR. Each CDR3 protein is one row after TCRdb ran MiXCR on the multiplex PCR reads. This sample has fewer than 350,000 distinct CDR3 sequences, with roughly a sixth found just once. Active ophthalmopathy (CAS at least 3, NOSPECS at least 4), lasting under 3 months. Orbital computed tomography, thyroid ultrasound, TRAb, serum thyroxine and clinical symptoms formed the basis of diagnosis. This clonotype was recorded many times. The germline gives CDR1 MNHEY, CDR2 SVGAGI. The CDR3 contains 16 residues. With 1 base removed from V and 1 base from J, the gap between germline ends came to 13 bases.

Sequenced: peripheral blood. The chain has TRBV6-5 and TRBJ1-1, with D possibly TRBD1 on 6 matching bases. This clonotype was obtained from an adult man with Graves' ophthalmopathy. CDR3 nucleotides: TGTGCCAGCAGTTACTACAACAGGGCTGGGAACACTGAAGCTTTCTTT. Translation gives CASSYYNRAGNTEAFF.